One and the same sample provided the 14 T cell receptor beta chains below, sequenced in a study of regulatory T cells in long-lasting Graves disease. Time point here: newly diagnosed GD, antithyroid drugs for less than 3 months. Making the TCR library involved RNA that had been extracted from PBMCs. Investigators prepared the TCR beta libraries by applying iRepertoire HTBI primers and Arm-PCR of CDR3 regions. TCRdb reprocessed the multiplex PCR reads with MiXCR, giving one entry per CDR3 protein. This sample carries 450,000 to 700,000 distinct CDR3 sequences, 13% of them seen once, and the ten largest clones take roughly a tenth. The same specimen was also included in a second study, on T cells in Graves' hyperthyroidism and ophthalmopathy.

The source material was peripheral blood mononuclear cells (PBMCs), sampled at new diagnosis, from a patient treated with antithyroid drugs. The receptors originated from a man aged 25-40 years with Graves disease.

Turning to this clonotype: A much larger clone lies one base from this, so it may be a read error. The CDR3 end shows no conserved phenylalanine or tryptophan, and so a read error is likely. CDR3 region: CASSYKVQKVAEAFS. The CDR3 coding sequence is TGTGCCAGCAGTTACAAAGTACAGAAAGTGGCTGAAGCTTTCTCT. The chain recombines TRBV6-5 with TRBJ1-1; D gene uncertain. The CDR3 is 15 residues long. The germline gives CDR1 MNHEY, CDR2 SVGAGI. Trimming took 2 bases from V and 6 from J, leaving 16 bases between them.

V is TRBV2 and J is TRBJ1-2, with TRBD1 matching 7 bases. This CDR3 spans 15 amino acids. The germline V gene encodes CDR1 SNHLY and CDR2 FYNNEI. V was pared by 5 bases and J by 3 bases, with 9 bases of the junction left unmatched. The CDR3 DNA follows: TGTGCCAGCAGTCTAGGAAGGGGGCTGGACTATGGCTACACCTTC. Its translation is CASSLGRGLDYGYTF.

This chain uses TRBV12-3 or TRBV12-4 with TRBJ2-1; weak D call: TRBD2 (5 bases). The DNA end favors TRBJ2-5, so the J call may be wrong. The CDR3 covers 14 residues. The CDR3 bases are TGTGCCAGCGGCCTCGAGGGAAGTTTGGAGACCCAGTACTTC. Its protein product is CASGLEGSLETQYF.

CDR3 nucleotide sequence: TGTGCCAGCAGCCTACCATCCACCCGTCGGACGCTGCGCCTCTCTCTCGAGCCCCAGCATTTT. This codes for CASSLPSTRRTLRLSLEPQHF. The chain employs TRBV11-3 and TRBJ1-5, with no clear D. V lost 5 bases and J lost 8, with 37 bases in between. This CDR3 is built from 21 residues. Germline V CDR1 and CDR2: SGHNT, YENEEA.

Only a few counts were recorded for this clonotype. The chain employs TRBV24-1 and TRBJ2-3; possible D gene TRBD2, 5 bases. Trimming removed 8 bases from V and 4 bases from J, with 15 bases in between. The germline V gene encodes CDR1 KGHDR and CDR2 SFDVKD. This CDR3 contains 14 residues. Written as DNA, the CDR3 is TGTGCCACCACCCCGCGAGGGAGCGCAGATACGCAGTATTTT. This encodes CATTPRGSADTQYF.

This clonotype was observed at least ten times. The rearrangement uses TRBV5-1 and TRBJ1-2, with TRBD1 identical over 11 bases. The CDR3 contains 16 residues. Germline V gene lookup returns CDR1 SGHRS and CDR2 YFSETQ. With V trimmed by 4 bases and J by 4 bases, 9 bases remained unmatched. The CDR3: CASSGTGGSYSYGYTF. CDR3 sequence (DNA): TGCGCCAGCAGCGGGACAGGGGGGTCCTATTCCTATGGCTACACCTTC.

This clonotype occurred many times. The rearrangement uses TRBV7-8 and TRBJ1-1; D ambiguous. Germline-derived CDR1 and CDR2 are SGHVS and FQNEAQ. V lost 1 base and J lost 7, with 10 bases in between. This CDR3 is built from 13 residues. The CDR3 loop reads CASSLVGSREAFF. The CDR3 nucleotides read TGTGCCAGCAGCTTAGTTGGGAGTCGTGAAGCTTTCTTT.

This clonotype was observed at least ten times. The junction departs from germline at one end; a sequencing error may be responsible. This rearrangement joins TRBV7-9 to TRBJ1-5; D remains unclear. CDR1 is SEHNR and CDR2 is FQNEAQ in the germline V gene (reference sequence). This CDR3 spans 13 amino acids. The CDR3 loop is CASSLEENQPQHF. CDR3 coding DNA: TGCGCCAGCAGCTTGGAGGAAAATCAGCCCCAGCATTTT.

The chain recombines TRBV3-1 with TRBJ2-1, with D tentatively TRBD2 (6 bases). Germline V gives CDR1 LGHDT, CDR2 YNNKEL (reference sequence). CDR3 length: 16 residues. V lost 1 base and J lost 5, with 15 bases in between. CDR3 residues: CASSQAERRDHNEQFF. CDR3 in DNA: TGTGCCAGCAGCCAAGCGGAGCGGAGGGACCACAATGAGCAGTTCTTC.

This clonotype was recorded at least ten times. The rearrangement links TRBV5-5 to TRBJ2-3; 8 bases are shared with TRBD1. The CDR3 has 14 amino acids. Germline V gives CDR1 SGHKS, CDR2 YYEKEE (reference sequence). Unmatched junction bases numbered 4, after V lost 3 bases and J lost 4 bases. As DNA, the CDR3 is TGTGCCAGCAGCTATGGACAGGGTCCAGATACGCAGTATTTT. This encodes CASSYGQGPDTQYF.

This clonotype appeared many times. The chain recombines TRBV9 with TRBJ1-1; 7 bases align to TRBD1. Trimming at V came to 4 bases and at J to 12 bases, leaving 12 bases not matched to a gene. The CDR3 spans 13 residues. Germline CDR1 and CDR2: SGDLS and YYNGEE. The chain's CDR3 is CASSPSPNRGSFF. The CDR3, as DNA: TGTGCCAGCAGCCCCTCCCCCAACAGGGGATCTTTCTTT.

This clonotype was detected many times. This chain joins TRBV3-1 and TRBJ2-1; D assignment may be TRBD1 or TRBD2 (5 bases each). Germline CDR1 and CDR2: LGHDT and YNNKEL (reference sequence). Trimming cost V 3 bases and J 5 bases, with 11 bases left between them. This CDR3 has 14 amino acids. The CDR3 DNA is TGTGCCAGCAGCCAGTGGGACCCTAACAATGAGCAGTTCTTC. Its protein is CASSQWDPNNEQFF.

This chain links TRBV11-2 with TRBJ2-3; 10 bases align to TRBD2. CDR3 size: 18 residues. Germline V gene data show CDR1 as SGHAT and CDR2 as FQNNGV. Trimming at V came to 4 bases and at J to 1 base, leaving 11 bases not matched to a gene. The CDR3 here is CASSSKIWGTSGTDTQYF. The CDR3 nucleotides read TGTGCCAGCAGCTCTAAAATTTGGGGGACTAGCGGCACAGATACGCAGTATTTT.

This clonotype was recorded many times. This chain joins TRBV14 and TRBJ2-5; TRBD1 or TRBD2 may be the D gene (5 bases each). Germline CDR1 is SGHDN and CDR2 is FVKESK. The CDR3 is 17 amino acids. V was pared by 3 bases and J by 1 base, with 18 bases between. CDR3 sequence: CASSQAWGGEGQETQYF. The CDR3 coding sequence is TGTGCCAGCAGCCAGGCCTGGGGCGGAGAGGGCCAAGAGACCCAGTACTTC. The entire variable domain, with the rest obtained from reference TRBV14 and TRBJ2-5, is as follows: EAGVTQFPSHSVIEKGQTVTLRCDPISGHDNLYWYRRVMGKEIKFLLHFVKESKQDESGMPNNRFLAERTGGTYSTLKVQPAELEDSGVYFCASSQAWGGEGQETQYFGPGTRLLVL.